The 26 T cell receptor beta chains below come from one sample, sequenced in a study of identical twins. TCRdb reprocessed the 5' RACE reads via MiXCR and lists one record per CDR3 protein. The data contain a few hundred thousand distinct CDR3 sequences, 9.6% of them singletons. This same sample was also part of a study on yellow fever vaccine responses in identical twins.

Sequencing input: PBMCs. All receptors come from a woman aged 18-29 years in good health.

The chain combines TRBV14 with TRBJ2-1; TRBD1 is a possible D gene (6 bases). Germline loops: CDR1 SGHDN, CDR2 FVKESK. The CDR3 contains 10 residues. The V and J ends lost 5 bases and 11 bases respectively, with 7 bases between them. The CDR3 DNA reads TGTGCCAGCAGCGGACAGAAGCAGTTCTTC. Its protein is CASSGQKQFF. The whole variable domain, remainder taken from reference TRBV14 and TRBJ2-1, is EAGVTQFPSHSVIEKGQTVTLRCDPISGHDNLYWYRRVMGKEIKFLLHFVKESKQDESGMPNNRFLAERTGGTYSTLKVQPAELEDSGVYFCASSGQKQFFGPGTRLTVL.

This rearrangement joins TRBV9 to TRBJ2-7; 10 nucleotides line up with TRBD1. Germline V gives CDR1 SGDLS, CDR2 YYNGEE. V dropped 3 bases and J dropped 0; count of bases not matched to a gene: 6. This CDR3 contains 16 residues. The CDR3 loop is CASSARQGASSYEQYF. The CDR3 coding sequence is TGTGCCAGCAGCGCCAGACAGGGGGCAAGCTCCTACGAGCAGTACTTC.

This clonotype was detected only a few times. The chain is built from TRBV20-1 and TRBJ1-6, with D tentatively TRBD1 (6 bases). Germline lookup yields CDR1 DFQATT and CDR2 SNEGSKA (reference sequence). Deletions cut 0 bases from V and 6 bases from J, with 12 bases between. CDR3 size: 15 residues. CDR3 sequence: CSARDRNRVNSPLHF. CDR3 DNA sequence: TGCAGTGCTAGAGATCGGAACAGGGTTAATTCACCCCTCCACTTT.

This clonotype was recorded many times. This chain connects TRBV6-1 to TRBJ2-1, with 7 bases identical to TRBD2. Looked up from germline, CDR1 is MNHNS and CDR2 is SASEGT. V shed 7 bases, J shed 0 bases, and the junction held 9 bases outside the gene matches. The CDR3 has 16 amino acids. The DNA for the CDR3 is TGTGCCAGCACCTCGGGAGCGGGGAGCTCCTACAATGAGCAGTTCTTC. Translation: CASTSGAGSSYNEQFF.

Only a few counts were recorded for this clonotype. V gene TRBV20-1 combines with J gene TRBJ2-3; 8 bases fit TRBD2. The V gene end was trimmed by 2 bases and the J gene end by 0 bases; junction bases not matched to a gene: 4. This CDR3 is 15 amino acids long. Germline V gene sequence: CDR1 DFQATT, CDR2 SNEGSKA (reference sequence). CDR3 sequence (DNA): TGCAGTGCTAGACCACTAGCGGCTAGCACAGATACGCAGTATTTT. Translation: CSARPLAASTDTQYF.

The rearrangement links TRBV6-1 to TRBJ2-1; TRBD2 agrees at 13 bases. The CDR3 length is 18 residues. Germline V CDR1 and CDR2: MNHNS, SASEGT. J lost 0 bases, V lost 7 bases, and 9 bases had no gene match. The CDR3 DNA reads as TGTGCCAGCACTCGACTAGCGGGAGGAAAAAGCTCCTACAATGAGCAGTTCTTC. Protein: CASTRLAGGKSSYNEQFF.

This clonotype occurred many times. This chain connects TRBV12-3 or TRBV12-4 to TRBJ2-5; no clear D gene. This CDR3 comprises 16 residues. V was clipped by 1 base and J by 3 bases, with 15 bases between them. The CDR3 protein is CASSLGSTSSKETQYF. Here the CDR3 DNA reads TGTGCCAGCAGTTTAGGGTCAACAAGTTCAAAAGAGACCCAGTACTTC.

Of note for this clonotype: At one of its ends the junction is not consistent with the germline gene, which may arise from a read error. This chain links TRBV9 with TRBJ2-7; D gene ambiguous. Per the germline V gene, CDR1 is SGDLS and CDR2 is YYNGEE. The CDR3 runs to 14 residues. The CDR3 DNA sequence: TGTGCCAGCAGCGTAGAGTTGGCCTCCAACGAGCAGTACTTC. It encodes CASSVELASNEQYF.

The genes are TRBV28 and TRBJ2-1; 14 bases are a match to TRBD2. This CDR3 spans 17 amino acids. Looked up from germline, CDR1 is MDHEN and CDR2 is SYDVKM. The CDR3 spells CAHRGQGTSGSVVEQFF. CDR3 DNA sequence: TGTGCGCATAGAGGACAGGGGACTAGCGGGAGTGTCGTTGAGCAGTTCTTC.

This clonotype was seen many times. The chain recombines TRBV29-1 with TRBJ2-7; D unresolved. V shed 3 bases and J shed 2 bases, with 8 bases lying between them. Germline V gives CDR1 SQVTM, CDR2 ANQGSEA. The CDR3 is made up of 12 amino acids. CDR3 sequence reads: CSVELPPYEQYF. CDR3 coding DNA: TGCAGCGTTGAGCTCCCACCCTACGAGCAGTACTTC.

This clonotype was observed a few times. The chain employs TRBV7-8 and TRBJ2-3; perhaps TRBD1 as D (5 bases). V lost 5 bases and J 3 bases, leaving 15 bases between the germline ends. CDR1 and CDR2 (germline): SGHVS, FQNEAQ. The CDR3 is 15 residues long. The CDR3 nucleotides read TGTGCCAGCAGCCCCTACTCTAAGGGGACAGATACGCAGTATTTT. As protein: CASSPYSKGTDTQYF.

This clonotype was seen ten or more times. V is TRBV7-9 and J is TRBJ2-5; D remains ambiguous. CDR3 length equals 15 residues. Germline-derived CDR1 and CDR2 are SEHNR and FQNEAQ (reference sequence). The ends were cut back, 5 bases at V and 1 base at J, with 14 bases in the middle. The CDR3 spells CASSPYKRIQETQYF. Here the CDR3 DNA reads TGTGCCAGCAGCCCCTACAAGCGAATCCAAGAGACCCAGTACTTC.

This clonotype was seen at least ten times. CDR3 bases: TGTGCCAGCAGCCAATCGCGCCAGGGGGCTGAAGCTTTCTTT. Translation: CASSQSRQGAEAFF. The gene calls are TRBV16 and TRBJ1-1, with TRBD1 matching 7 bases. CDR1 and CDR2 from the germline V gene are KGHSY and FQNENV. This CDR3 has 14 residues. V was clipped by 0 bases and J by 6 bases; unmatched bases: 4.

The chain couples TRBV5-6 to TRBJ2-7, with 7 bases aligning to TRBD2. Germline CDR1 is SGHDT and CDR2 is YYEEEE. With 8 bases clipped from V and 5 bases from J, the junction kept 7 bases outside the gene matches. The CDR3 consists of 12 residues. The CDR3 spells CASSGLDHEQYF. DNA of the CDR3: TGTGCCAGTTCCGGACTAGATCACGAGCAGTACTTC.

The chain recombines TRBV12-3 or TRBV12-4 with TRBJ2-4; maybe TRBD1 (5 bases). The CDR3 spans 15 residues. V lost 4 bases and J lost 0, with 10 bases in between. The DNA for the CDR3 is TGTGCCAGCAGTTCCCCGACAGAAGCCAAAAACATTCAGTACTTC. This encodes CASSSPTEAKNIQYF.

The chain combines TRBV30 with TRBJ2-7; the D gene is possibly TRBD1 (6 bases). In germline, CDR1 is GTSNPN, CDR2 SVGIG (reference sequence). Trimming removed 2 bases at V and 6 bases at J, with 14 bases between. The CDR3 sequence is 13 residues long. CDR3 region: CAWSKDRLFEQYF. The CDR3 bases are TGTGCCTGGAGTAAAGACAGGCTCTTCGAGCAGTACTTC.

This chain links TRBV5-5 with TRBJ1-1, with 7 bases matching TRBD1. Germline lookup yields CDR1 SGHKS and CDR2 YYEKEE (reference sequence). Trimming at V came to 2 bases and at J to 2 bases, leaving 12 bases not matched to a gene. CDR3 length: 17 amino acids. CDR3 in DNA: TGTGCCAGCAGCTTACGTCCTGCAGGGGGGACAAACACTGAAGCTTTCTTT. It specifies CASSLRPAGGTNTEAFF.

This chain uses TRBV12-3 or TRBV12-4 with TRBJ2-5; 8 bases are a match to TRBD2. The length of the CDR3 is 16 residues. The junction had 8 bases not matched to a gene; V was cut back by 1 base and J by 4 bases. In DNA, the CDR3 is TGTGCCAGCAGTTTAGAGCTAGCGGGTTTAAGAGAGACCCAGTACTTC. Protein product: CASSLELAGLRETQYF.

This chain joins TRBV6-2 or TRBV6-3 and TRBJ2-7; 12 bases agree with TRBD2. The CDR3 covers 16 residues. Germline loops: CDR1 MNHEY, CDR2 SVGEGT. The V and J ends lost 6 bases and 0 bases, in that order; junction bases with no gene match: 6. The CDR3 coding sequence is TGTGCCAGCAGCCAGGGACTAGCGGGCCCCTCCTACGAGCAGTACTTC. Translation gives CASSQGLAGPSYEQYF.

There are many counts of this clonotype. In DNA form, the CDR3 reads TGTGCCAGCAGTGGCACTCCTGGAAAGAACACCGGGGAGCTGTTTTTT. Its translation is CASSGTPGKNTGELFF. J is TRBJ2-2 and V is TRBV6-4; the D is unclear. The ends were cut back, 4 bases at V and 1 base at J, with 13 bases in the middle. The CDR3 has 16 amino acids. CDR1 MRHNA and CDR2 SNTAGT come from the germline V gene.

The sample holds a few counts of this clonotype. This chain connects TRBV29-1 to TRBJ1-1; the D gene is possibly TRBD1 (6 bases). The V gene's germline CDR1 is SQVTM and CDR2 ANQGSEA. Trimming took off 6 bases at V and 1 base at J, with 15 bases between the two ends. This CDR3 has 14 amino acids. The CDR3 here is CSVAVKGGNTEAFF. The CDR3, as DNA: TGCAGCGTGGCGGTTAAAGGGGGGAACACTGAAGCTTTCTTT.

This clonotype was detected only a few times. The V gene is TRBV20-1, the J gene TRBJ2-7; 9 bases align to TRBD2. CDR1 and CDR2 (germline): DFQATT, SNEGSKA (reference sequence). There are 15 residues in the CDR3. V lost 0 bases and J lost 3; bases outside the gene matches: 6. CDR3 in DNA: TGCAGTGCTAGAGATTGGGTTAGCGGGAGCTACGAGCAGTACTTC. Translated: CSARDWVSGSYEQYF.

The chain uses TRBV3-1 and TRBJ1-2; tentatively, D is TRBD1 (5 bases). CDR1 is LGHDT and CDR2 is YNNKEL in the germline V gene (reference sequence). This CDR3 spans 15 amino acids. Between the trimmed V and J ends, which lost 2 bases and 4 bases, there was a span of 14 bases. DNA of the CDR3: TGTGCCAGCAGCCAAATGGGGCCGGGGGTCTATGGCTACACCTTC. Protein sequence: CASSQMGPGVYGYTF.

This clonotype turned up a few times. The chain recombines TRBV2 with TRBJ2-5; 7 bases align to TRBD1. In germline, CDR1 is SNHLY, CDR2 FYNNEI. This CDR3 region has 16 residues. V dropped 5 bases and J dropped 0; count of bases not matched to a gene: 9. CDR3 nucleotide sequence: TGTGCCAGCAGTTCACCCGGGACAGCCTACCAAGAGACCCAGTACTTC. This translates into CASSSPGTAYQETQYF. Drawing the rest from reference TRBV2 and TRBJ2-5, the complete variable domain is EPEVTQTPSHQVTQMGQEVILRCVPISNHLYFYWYRQILGQKVEFLVSFYNNEISEKSEIFDDQFSVERPDGSNFTLKIRSTKLEDSAMYFCASSSPGTAYQETQYFGPGTRLLVL.

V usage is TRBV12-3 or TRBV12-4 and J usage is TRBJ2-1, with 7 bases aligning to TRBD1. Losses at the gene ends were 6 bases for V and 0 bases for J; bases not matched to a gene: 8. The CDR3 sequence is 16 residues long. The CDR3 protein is CASRGTDLSSYNEQFF. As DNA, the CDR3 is TGTGCCAGCAGGGGGACAGACCTCAGCTCCTACAATGAGCAGTTCTTC.

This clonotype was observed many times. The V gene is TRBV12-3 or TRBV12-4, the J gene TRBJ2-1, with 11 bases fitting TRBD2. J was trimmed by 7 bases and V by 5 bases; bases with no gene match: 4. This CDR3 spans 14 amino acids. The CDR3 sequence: CASSAGTSGNEQFF. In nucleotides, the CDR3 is TGTGCCAGCAGTGCCGGGACTAGCGGTAATGAGCAGTTCTTC.